A selection of T cell receptor beta chains follows, all from one sample in a study of PD-1 blockade in classical Hodgkin lymphoma. The data were produced by immunoSEQ multiplex PCR, yet TCRdb's version contains in-frame clones alone and is incomplete. The table includes tens of thousands of clones, around nine tenths detected once. The sample was peripheral blood mononuclear cells (PBMCs), taken before the fourth cycle of nivolumab. The origin of the receptors is a human donor with classical Hodgkin lymphoma. Each CDR3 is given with its conserved first and last residue. A D gene is named only where the DNA matches it firmly. A clone size is listed for some rows: how often the clone was seen (once, few, many), or a class if it is expanded.

abundance,j_gene,v_gene,d_gene,CDR3nt,CDR3aa
NA,TRBJ1-2,TRBV28,TRBD1,TGTGCCAGCAGTGGCCATGGGACAGGTCTCGATGGCTACACCTTC,CASSGHGTGLDGYTF
NA,TRBJ1-5,TRBV6-5,NA,TGTGCCAGCAGTTATGAGGTGACTCATCAGCCCCAGCATTTT,CASSYEVTHQPQHF
NA,TRBJ1-1,TRBV27,TRBD1,TGTGCCAGCAGCCAACAGGGGGGCGGGACTGAAGCTTTCTTT,CASSQQGGGTEAFF
NA,TRBJ1-5,TRBV7-9,NA,TGTGCCAGCAGCTTAGATAACAGGGCGGGGAACAATCAGCCCCAGCATTTT,CASSLDNRAGNNQPQHF
NA,TRBJ1-4,TRBV12-5,TRBD1,TGTGCTAGTGTTACCGGGACAGGGGGCGCGGGGAATGAAAAACTGTTTTTT,CASVTGTGGAGNEKLFF
NA,TRBJ1-4,TRBV5-1,TRBD1,TGCGCCAGCAGCTTGGAGGGACAGGCCGGAGAAAAACTGTTTTTT,CASSLEGQAGEKLFF
NA,TRBJ1-6,TRBV28,TRBD1,TGTGCCAGCAGTCAAGCTTCCGGGACAGGCTTTAATTCACCCCTCCACTTT,CASSQASGTGFNSPLHF
NA,TRBJ1-6,TRBV5-6,NA,TGTGCCAGCAGCTATGGGTTGGGAAGGGGTAATTCACCCCTCCACTTT,CASSYGLGRGNSPLHF
NA,TRBJ2-1,TRBV7-8,NA,TGTGCCAGCAGCTCCCCCGGGACTCTGAGCTCCTACAATGAGCAGTTCTTC,CASSSPGTLSSYNEQFF
few,TRBJ1-6,TRBV2,TRBD1,TGTGCCAGCAGTCCCGAGTTACAGGGGGCGAGGTCACCCCTCCACTTT,CASSPELQGARSPLHF
NA,TRBJ1-2,TRBV28,NA,TGTGCCCTACAACTCCGGACACCAGACTATGGCTACACCTTC,CALQLRTPDYGYTF
NA,TRBJ2-7,TRBV14,TRBD2,TGTGCCAGCAGCCAAGATCCCCTACTCGGGGGGAACCACTACGAGCAGTACTTC,CASSQDPLLGGNHYEQYF
NA,TRBJ1-2,TRBV30,TRBD1,TGTGCCTGGAGTGTTGAGGGGGCCAATGGTGGCTACACCTTC,CAWSVEGANGGYTF
NA,TRBJ1-6,TRBV5-1,NA,TGCGCCAGCAGCTTGGTAGGACACGGTGAGAGCTCCTATAATTCACCCCTCCACTTT,CASSLVGHGESSYNSPLHF
NA,TRBJ2-3,TRBV5-1,TRBD1,TGCGCCAGCAGCTTGTACGGGACAGACCAGGATACGCAGTATTTT,CASSLYGTDQDTQYF
few,TRBJ1-6,TRBV27,NA,TGTGCCAGCAGCTCCCTGGGTAGGGGTAATTCACCCCTCCACTTT,CASSSLGRGNSPLHF
NA,TRBJ2-7,TRBV2,NA,TGTGCCAGCAGTGAAGCACCCCCTCTGGGATACGAGCAGTACTTC,CASSEAPPLGYEQYF